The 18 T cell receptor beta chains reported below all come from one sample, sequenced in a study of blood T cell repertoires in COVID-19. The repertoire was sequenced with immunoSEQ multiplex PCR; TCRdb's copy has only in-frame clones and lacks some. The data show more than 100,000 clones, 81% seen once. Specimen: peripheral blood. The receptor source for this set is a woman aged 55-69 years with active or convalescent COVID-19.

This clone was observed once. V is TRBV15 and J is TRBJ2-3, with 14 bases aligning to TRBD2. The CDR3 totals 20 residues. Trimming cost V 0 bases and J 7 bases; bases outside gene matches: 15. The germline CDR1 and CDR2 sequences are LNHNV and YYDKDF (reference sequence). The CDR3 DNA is TGTGCCACCAGCAGAGACAAGGGATATCAGGGACTAGCGGGAGTATATACGCAGTATTTT. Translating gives CATSRDKGYQGLAGVYTQYF.

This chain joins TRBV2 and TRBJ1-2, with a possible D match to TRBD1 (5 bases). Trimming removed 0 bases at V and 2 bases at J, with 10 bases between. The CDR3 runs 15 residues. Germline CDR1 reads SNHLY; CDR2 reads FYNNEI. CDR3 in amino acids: CASSEAGGVNYGYTF. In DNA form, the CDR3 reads TGTGCCAGCAGTGAAGCTGGGGGGGTCAACTATGGCTACACCTTC.

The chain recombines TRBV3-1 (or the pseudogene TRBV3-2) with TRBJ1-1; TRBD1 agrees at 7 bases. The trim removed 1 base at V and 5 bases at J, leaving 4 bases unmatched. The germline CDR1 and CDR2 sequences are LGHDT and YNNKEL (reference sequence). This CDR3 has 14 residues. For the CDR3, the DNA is TGTGCCAGCAGCCAAGCGTCGGGACAGACTGAAGCTTTCTTT. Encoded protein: CASSQASGQTEAFF.

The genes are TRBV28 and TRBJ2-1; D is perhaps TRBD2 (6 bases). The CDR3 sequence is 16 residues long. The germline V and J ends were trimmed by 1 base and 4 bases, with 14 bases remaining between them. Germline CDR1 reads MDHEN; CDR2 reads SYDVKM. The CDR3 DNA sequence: TGTGCCAGCAGTTTATACGGTGGTAGCGGATACAATGAGCAGTTCTTC. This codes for CASSLYGGSGYNEQFF.

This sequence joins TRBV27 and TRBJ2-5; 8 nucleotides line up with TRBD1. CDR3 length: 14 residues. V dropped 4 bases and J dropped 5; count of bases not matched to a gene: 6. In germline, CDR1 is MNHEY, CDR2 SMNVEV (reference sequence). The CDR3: CASSYTGGWETQYF. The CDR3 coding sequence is TGTGCCAGCAGTTACACAGGGGGGTGGGAGACCCAGTACTTC.

This CDR3 is CASSNFGLANNEQFF. CDR3 sequence (DNA): TGTGCCAGCAGTAATTTTGGACTAGCGAATAATGAGCAGTTCTTC. This chain uses TRBV6-6 with TRBJ2-1; 9 positions agree with TRBD2. The J segment lost 7 bases and the V segment lost 5 bases, leaving 9 bases of the junction unmatched. This CDR3 is 15 amino acids long. Germline assignment: CDR1 MNHNY and CDR2 SVGAGI (reference sequence).

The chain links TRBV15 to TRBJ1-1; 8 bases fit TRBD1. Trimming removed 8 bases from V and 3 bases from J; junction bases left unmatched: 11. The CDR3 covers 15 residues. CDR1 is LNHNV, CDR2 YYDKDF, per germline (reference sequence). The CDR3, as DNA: TGTGCCACCGGACAGGGAGTCTCTTCATACACTGAAGCTTTCTTT. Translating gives CATGQGVSSYTEAFF.

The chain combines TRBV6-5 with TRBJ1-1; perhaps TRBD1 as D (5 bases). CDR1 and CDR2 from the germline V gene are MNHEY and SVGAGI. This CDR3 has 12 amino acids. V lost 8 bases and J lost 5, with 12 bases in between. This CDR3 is CASGGGKTEAFF. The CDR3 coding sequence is TGTGCCAGCGGGGGGGGAAAGACTGAAGCTTTCTTT.

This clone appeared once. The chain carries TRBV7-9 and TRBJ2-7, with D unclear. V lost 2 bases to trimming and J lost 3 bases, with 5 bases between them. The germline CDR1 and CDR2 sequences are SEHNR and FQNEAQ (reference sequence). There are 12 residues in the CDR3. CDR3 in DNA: TGTGCCAGCAGCTTATCGGGCTACGAGCAGTACTTC. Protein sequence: CASSLSGYEQYF.

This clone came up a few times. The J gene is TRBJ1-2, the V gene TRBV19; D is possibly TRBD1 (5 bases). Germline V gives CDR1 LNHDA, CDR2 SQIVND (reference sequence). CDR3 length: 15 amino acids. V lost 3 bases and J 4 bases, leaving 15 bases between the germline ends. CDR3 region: CASSITGAGIYGYTF. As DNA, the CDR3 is TGTGCCAGTAGTATCACTGGGGCGGGGATCTATGGCTACACCTTC.

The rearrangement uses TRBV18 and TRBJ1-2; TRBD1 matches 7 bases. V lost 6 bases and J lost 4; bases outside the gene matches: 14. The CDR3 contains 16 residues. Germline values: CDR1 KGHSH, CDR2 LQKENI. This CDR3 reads CASSERQGEESYGYTF. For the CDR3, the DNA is TGTGCCAGCTCGGAGAGGCAGGGGGAAGAGAGCTATGGCTACACCTTC.

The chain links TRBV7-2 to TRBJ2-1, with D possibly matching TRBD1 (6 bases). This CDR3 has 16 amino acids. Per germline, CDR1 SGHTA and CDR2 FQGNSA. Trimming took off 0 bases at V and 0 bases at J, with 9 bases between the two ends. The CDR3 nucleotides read TGTGCCAGCAGCTTAGCGGGGGCGAGCTCCTACAATGAGCAGTTCTTC. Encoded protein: CASSLAGASSYNEQFF.

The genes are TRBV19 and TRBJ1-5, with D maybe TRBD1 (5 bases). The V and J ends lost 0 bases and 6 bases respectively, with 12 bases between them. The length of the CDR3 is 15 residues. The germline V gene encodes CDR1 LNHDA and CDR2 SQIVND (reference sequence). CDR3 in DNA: TGTGCCAGTAGTATAGATTCCGGGGGTACTCAGCCCCAGCATTTT. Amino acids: CASSIDSGGTQPQHF.

This CDR3 is CASSVWTGPNEKLFF. The CDR3 DNA reads TGTGCCAGCAGTGTATGGACAGGCCCTAATGAAAAACTGTTTTTT. The gene calls are TRBV2 and TRBJ1-4, with 7 bases lining up with TRBD1. Losses at the gene ends were 4 bases for V and 3 bases for J; bases not matched to a gene: 5. CDR1 is SNHLY and CDR2 is FYNNEI in the germline V gene. The CDR3 length is 15 residues.

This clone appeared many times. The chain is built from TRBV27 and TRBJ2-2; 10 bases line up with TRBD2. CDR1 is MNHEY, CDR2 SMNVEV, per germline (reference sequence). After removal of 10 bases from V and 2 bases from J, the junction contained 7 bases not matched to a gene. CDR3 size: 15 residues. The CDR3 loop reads CATKGLAQNTGELFF. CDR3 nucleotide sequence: TGTGCCACCAAGGGACTAGCGCAAAACACCGGGGAGCTGTTTTTT.

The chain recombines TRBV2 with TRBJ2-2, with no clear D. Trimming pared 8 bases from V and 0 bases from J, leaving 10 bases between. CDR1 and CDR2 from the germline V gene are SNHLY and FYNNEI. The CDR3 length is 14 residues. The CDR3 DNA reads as TGTGCCAGCGGTTCCTCGGCGAACACCGGGGAGCTGTTTTTT. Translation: CASGSSANTGELFF.

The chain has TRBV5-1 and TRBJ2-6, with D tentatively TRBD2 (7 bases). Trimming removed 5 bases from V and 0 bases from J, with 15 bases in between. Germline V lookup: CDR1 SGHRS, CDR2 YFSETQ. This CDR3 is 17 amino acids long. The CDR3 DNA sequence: TGCGCCAGCAGATACGGGGGGCGAAGCTCTGGGGCCAACGTCCTGACTTTC. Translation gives CASRYGGRSSGANVLTF.

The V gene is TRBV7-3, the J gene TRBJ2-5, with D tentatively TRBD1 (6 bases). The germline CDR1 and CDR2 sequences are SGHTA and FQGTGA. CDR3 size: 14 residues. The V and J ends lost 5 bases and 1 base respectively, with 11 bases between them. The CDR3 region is CASSATGSQETQYF. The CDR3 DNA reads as TGTGCCAGCAGCGCTACAGGGTCCCAAGAGACCCAGTACTTC.